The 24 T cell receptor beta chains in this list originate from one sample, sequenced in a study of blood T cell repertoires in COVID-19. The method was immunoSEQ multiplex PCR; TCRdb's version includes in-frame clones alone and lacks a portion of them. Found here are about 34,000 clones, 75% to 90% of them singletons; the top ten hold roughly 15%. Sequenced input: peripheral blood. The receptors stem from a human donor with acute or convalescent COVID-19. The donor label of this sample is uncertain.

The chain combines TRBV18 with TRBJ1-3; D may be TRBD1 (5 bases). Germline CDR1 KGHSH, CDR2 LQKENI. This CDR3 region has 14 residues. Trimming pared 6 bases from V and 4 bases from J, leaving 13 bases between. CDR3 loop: CASSQGRSGNTIYF. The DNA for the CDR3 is TGTGCCAGCTCCCAGGGCAGGAGCGGAAACACCATATATTTT.

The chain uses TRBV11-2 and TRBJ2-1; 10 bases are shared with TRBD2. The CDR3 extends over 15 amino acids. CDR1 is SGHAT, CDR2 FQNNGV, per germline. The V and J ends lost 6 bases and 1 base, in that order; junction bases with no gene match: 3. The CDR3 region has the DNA TGTGCCAGCAGTGAGCGGGGGGGATCCTACAATGAGCAGTTCTTC. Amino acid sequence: CASSERGGSYNEQFF.

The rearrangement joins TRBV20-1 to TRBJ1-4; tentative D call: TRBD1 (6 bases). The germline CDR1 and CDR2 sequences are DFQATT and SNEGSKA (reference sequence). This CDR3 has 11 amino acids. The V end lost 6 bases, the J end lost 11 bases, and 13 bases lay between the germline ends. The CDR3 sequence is CSAQFTGKLFF. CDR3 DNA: TGCAGTGCCCAATTTACAGGGAAACTGTTTTTT.

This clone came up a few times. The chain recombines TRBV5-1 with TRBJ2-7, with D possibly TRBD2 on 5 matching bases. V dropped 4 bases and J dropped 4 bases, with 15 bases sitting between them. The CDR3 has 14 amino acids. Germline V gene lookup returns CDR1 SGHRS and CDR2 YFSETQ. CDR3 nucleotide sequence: TGCGCCAGCAGCATCGGGAACCCTCCTTACGAGCAGTACTTC. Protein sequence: CASSIGNPPYEQYF.

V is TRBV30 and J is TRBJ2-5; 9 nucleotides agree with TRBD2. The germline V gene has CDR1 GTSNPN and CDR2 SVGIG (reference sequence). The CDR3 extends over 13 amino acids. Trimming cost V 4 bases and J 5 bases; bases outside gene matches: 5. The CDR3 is CAWTSGAWETQYF. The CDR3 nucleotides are TGTGCCTGGACTAGCGGGGCCTGGGAGACCCAGTACTTC.

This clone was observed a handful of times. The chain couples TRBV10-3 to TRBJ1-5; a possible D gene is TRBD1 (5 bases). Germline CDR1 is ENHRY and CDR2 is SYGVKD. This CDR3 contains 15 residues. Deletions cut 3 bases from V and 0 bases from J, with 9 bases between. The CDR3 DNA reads TGTGCCATCAGTGAAGGGGTTATTAGCAATCAGCCCCAGCATTTT. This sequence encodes CAISEGVISNQPQHF.

The CDR3 DNA reads as TGTGCCAGCAGCAAGGGACAGGGTAATGAAAAACTGTTTTTT. Encoded protein: CASSKGQGNEKLFF. The chain couples TRBV5-4 to TRBJ1-4, with 9 positions matching TRBD1. Germline V gene sequence: CDR1 SGHNT, CDR2 YYREEE (reference sequence). The V segment lost 4 bases and the J segment 4 bases; nucleotides outside the gene matches: 2. There are 14 residues in the CDR3.

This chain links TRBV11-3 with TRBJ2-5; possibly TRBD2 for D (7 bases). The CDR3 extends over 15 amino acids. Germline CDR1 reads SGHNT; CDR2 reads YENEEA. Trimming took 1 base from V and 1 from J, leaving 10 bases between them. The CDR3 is CASSLGGGSQETQYF. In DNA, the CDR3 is TGTGCCAGCAGCTTAGGGGGGGGCAGCCAAGAGACCCAGTACTTC.

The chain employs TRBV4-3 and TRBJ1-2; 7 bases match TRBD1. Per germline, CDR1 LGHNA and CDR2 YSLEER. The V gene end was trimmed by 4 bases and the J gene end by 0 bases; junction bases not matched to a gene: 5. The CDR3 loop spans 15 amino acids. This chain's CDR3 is CASSPGTGANYGYTF. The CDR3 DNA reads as TGCGCCAGCAGCCCAGGAACAGGGGCTAACTATGGCTACACCTTC.

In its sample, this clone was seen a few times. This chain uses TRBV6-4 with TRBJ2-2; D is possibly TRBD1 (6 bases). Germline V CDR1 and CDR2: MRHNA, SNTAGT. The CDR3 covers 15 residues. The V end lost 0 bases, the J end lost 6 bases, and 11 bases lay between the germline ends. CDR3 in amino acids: CASSDSIGGPGELFF. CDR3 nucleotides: TGTGCCAGCAGTGACTCGATAGGGGGTCCCGGGGAGCTGTTTTTT.

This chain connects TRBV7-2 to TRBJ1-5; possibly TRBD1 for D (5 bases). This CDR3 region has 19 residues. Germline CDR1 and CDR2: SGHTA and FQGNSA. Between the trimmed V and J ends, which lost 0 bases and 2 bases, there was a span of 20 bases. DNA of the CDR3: TGTGCCAGCAGCTTAGCCACAATAGGGGCTATTGAGGGCAATCAGCCCCAGCATTTT. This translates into CASSLATIGAIEGNQPQHF. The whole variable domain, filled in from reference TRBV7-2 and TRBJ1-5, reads GAGVSQSPSNKVTEKGKDVELRCDPISGHTALYWYRQSLGQGLEFLIYFQGNSAPDKSGLPSDRFSAERTGGSVSTLTIQRTQQEDSAVYLCASSLATIGAIEGNQPQHFGDGTRLSIL.

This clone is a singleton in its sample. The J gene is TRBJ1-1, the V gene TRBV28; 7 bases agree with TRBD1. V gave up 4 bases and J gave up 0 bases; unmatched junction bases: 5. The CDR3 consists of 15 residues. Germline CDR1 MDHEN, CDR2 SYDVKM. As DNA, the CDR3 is TGTGCCAGCAGTTCCGGGACAGCGATGAACACTGAAGCTTTCTTT. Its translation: CASSSGTAMNTEAFF.

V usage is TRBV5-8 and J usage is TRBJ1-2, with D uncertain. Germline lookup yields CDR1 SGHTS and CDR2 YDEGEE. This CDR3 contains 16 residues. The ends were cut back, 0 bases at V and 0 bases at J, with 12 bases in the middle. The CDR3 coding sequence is TGTGCCAGCAGCTTGGGAGGGTTCGGCACTAACTATGGCTACACCTTC. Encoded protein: CASSLGGFGTNYGYTF.

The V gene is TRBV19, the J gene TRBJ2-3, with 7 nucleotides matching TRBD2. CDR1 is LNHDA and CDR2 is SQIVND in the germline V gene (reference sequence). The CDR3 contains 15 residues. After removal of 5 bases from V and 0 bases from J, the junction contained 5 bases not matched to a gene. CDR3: CASSLLAPSTDTQYF. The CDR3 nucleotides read TGTGCCAGTAGTCTACTAGCGCCTAGCACAGATACGCAGTATTTT.

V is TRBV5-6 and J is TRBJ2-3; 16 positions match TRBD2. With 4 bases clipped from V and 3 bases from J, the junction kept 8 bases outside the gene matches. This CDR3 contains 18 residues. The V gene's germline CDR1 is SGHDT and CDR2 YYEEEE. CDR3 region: CASSRLGLAGGQTDTQYF. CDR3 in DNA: TGTGCCAGCAGCCGCCTGGGACTAGCGGGAGGGCAGACAGATACGCAGTATTTT.

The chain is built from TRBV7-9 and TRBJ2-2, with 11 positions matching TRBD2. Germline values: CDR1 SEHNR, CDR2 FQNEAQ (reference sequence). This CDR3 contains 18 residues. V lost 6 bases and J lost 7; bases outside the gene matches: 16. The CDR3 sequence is CASSSGLAAHHGGGELFF. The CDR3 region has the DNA TGTGCCAGCAGTTCGGGACTAGCGGCACACCACGGTGGCGGGGAGCTGTTTTTT.

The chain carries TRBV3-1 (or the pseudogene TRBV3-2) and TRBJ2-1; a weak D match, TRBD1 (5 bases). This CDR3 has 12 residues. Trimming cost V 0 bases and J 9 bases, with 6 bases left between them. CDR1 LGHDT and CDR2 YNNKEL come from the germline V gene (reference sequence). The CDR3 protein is CASSQDQGEQFF. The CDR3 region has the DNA TGTGCCAGCAGCCAAGATCAGGGTGAGCAGTTCTTC.

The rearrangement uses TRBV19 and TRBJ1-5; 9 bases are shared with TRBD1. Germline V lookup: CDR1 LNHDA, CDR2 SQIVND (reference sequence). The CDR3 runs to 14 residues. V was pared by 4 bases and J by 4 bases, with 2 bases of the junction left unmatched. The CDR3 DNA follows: TGTGCCAGTAGTAAGACAGGGGGGAATCAGCCCCAGCATTTT. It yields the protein CASSKTGGNQPQHF.

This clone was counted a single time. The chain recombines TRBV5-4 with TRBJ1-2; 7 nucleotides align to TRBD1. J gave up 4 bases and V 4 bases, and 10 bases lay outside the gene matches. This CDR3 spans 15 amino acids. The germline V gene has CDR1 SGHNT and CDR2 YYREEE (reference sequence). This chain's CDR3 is CASSPETTGIYGYTF. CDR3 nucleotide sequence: TGTGCCAGCAGCCCCGAGACGACAGGGATCTATGGCTACACCTTC.

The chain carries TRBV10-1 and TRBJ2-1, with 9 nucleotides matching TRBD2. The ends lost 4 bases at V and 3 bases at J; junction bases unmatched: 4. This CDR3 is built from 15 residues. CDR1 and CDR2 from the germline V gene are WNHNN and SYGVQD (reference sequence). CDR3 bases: TGCGCCAGCAGTGTCTTTAGCGGGGGCTACAATGAGCAGTTCTTC. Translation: CASSVFSGGYNEQFF.

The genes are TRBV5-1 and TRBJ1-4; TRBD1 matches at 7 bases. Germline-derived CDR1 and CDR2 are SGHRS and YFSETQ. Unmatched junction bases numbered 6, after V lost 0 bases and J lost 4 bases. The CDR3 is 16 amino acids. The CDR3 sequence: CASSLEPTGFNEKLFF. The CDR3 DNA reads TGCGCCAGCAGCTTGGAACCGACAGGGTTTAATGAAAAACTGTTTTTT.

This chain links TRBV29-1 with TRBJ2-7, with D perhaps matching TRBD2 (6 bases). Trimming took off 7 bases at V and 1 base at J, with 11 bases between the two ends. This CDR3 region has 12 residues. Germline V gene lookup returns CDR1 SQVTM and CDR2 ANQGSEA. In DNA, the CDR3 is TGCAGCGCCGGGACTCCTTCCTACGAGCAGTACTTC. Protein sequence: CSAGTPSYEQYF.

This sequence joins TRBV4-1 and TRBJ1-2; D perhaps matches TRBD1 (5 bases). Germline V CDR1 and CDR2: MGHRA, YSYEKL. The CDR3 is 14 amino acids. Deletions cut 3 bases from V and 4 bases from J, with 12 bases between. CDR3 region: CASSQAEGIYGYTF. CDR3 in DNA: TGCGCCAGCAGCCAGGCGGAGGGGATCTATGGCTACACCTTC.

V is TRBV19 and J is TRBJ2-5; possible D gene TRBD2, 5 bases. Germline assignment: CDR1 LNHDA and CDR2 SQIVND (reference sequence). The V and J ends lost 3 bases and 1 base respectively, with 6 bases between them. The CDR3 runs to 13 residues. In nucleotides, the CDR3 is TGTGCCAGTAGTATGAGCGGCCAAGAGACCCAGTACTTC. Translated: CASSMSGQETQYF.